The text below deals with one T cell receptor (beta chain). This sample was included in a study of blood T cell repertoires in COVID-19. Whole-study context: Acute and convalescent COVID-19 specimens originated in the United States, Italy and Spain. The analysed material was cDNA or gDNA that came from T cells, B-cell-depleted T cells, or PBMCs.

V was shortened by 4 bases and J by 3 bases, with 8 bases between the two germline ends. The CDR3 sequence is 13 residues long. In the study's own analysis: Nucleated cell number was recorded as an estimate derived from reference gene primer amplification. Assay used: immunoSEQ multiplex PCR; TCRdb lists only in-frame clones, some missing. The DNA gave D and trimming, while V, J and clone size come from that table. The data contain approximately 100,000 clones, around four fifths of them singletons. The receptor was derived from a man in his 70s with acute or convalescent COVID-19. This chain links TRBV12-3 or TRBV12-4 with TRBJ2-3, with a weak D call TRBD1 (5 bases). Sequencing input: peripheral blood. The CDR3 DNA follows: TGTGCCAGCAGTTGGACATCAACAGATACGCAGTATTTT. Translation: CASSWTSTDTQYF.